A selection of T cell receptor beta chains follows, all from one sample in a study of OX40 agonist ivuxolimab in advanced cancers. Profiled with immunoSEQ multiplex PCR; TCRdb holds only in-frame clones, not every one. The sample carries 77,000 or so clones, approximately 89% recorded once. Specimen: CD4+ or CD8+ T cells sorted from blood, collected in a trial of the OX40 agonist ivuxolimab. These receptors originate from an adult with an advanced solid tumor such as melanoma, head and neck, liver or kidney cancer. Both conserved end residues are part of each CDR3. D genes are given only for firm matches.

v_call,d_call,cdr3_aa
TRBV5-1,.,CASSLDGFRGTEAFF
TRBV6-1,.,CASKRGNEKLFF
TRBV5-1,TRBD1,CASSLAATGITTNEKLFF
TRBV29-1,.,CSGSFNYGYTF
TRBV5-5,.,CASSLEAGLEYSPLHF
TRBV10-3,.,CAITQGRDGEQYF
TRBV9,.,CASSASTDTQYF
TRBV5-1,.,CASSRLTDPSTDTQYF
TRBV28,.,CASSRGDMVTGELFF
TRBV27,TRBD1,CASSPGTGAYGYTF
TRBV5-1,TRBD2,CASSLGLAGGHYNEQFF
TRBV27,TRBD1,CASRDRAGTEAFF
TRBV28,.,CASRARRDTQYF
TRBV5-1,TRBD1,CASSLGDRDTYEQYF
TRBV6-5,.,CASRRDTISYEQYF
TRBV5-1,.,CASSLAGQGPNTGELFF
TRBV11-2,.,CASSLTPGEQYF
TRBV9,.,CASSFRDGEKLFF
TRBV18,.,CASSPPSRDTEAFF
TRBV4-1,.,CASSREDRSNYGYTF
TRBV4-2,TRBD1,CASRKLGGTSYEQYF
TRBV4-1,.,CASSQKGQAKGNEQFF
TRBV29-1,TRBD1,CSAPRDRATEAFF
TRBV2,.,CASSVTYEQYF
TRBV15,.,CATSRDEGDTQYF
TRBV6-1,.,CASSETTGQYGYTF
TRBV6-1,TRBD1,CASSMGQGTYYEQYF
TRBV2,.,CASRVTGNTIYF
TRBV6-6,.,CASSYSSEQYF
TRBV7-9,.,CASSQGRPRQGAYEQYF
TRBV10-3,TRBD2,CATEPAGLLYNEQFF
TRBV7-3,TRBD1,CASSSPGGRYGNQPQHF
TRBV7-9,.,CASSRQQGNTEAFF
TRBV9,.,CASSVSGWGNTEAFF
TRBV7-3,TRBD2,CASSSLAGTNNEQFF
TRBV28,.,CASSFEGAGYEQYF
TRBV9,TRBD1,CASSFRDREQETQYF
TRBV7-9,.,CASSHDYRGGETQYF
TRBV6-5,TRBD1,CASSSGRGGTNTIYF
TRBV7-2,TRBD2,CASSPRGGRGDTQYF
TRBV7-9,TRBD2,CASSSRREGTYEQYF
TRBV2,TRBD2,CASNLRAGEGSYEQYF
TRBV11-2,.,CASSSVWRGVYGYTF
TRBV28,TRBD1,CASSFSRGPGNTIYF
TRBV5-4,.,CASSLHGRAETQYF
TRBV19,.,CASSTDRRGANVLTF
TRBV9,.,CASSVQGFPNTEAFF
TRBV19,TRBD1,CASRAAGGYSPLHF